The 3 T cell receptor beta chains in this list originate from one sample, sequenced in a study of T cells in tumors after PD-1 blockade. Generated by immunoSEQ multiplex PCR, the TCRdb table keeps only in-frame clones and is missing some. The table has 50,000 or so clones, nearly 80% seen once. The sample was PBMCs, taken before anti-PD-1 treatment. These receptors all come from a human donor with basal cell carcinoma.

The chain carries TRBV2 and TRBJ2-7; weak D call: TRBD2 (6 bases). The CDR3 is made up of 15 amino acids. Germline assignment: CDR1 SNHLY and CDR2 FYNNEI. The V end was cut by 4 bases, the J end by 0 bases, with 13 bases between. CDR3 residues: CASSVEGEVSYEQYF. The CDR3 DNA is TGTGCCAGCAGTGTAGAAGGGGAGGTCTCCTACGAGCAGTACTTC.

The chain combines TRBV24-1 with TRBJ2-1, with D tentatively TRBD1 (8 bases). Germline CDR1 KGHDR, CDR2 SFDVKD. The CDR3 is made up of 17 amino acids. V lost 0 bases to trimming and J lost 2 bases, with 13 bases between them. CDR3 loop: CATSDLGGDRPYNEQFF. CDR3 sequence (DNA): TGTGCCACCAGTGATTTGGGGGGGGACAGGCCCTACAATGAGCAGTTCTTC.

This clone appeared once. V is TRBV6-5 and J is TRBJ1-5; weak D call: TRBD1 (6 bases). The CDR3 runs 15 residues. V lost 7 bases, J lost 5 bases, and 18 bases lay in between. Germline V gene lookup returns CDR1 MNHEY and CDR2 SVGAGI. The CDR3 DNA follows: TGTGCCAGCATTCGGGGGGCGGGGGCCGATCAGCCCCAGCATTTT. Its protein product is CASIRGAGADQPQHF.